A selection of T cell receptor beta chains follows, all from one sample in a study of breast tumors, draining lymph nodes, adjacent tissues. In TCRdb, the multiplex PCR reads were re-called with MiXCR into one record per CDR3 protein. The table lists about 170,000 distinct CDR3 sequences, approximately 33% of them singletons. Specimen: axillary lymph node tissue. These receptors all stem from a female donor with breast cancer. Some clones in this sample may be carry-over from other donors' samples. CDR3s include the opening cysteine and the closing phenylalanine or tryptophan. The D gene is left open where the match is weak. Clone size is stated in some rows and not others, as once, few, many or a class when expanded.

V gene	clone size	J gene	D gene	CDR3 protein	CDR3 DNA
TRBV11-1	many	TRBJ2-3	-	CASSLGRTFTDTQYF	TGTGCCAGCAGCTTAGGTCGGACATTCACAGATACGCAGTATTTT
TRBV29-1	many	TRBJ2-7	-	CSVWGKGPYEQYF	TGCAGCGTTTGGGGGAAGGGCCCCTACGAGCAGTACTTC
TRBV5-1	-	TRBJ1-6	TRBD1	CASSPDQTGGSPLHF	TGCGCCAGCAGCCCTGACCAGACAGGGGGTTCACCCCTCCACTTT
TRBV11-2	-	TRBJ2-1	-	CASSLKTRASFNEQFF	TGTGCCAGCAGCTTAAAGACCCGGGCCTCATTCAATGAGCAGTTCTTC
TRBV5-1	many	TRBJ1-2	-	CASSLGSDLLGYTF	TGCGCCAGCAGCTTGGGGTCAGACCTCCTTGGCTACACCTTC
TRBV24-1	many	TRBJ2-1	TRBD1	CATSDPGQGKNEQFF	TGTGCCACCAGTGATCCGGGACAGGGGAAAAATGAGCAGTTCTTC
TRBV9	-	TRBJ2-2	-	CASNRGSGGLFF	TGTGCCAGCAACAGGGGCTCCGGGGGGCTGTTTTTT
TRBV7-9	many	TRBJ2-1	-	CASSLARGFNEQFF	TGTGCCAGCAGCTTAGCGCGGGGATTTAATGAGCAGTTCTTC
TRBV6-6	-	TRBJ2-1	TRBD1	CASSPGQGGTNEQFF	TGTGCCAGCAGTCCAGGACAGGGAGGCACGAATGAGCAGTTCTTC
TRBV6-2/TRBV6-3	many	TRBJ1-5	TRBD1	CASSKAWTGKQPQHF	TGTGCCAGCAGTAAAGCCTGGACAGGGAAACAGCCCCAGCATTTT
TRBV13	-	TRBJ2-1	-	CASDMGGPYNEQFF	TGTGCCAGCGACATGGGAGGACCCTACAATGAGCAGTTCTTC
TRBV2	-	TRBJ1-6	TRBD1	CASLGGQGNSPLHF	TGTGCCAGCTTAGGTGGACAGGGGAATTCACCCCTCCACTTT
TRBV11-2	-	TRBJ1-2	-	CASSSERGSSYGYTF	TGTGCCAGCAGTTCGGAGAGGGGTAGCTCCTATGGCTACACCTTC
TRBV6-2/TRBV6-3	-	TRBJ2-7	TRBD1	CASSQRRTGGDHEQYF	TGTGCCAGCAGTCAGAGAAGGACAGGGGGCGACCACGAGCAGTACTTC
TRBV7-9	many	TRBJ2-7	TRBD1	CASSAGTAHPGQYF	TGTGCCAGCAGCGCCGGGACAGCTCACCCGGGGCAGTACTTC
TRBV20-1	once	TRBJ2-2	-	CASSPGLSTGGLFF	TGTGCCAGCAGTCCAGGACTCTCTACCGGGGGGCTGTTTTTT
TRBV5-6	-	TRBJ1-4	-	CASSQDRSTNEKLVF	TGTGCCAGCAGCCAAGATAGGAGCACTAATGAAAAACTGGTTTTT
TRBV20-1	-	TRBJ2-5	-	CSARDPGRETQYF	TGCAGTGCTAGAGATCCGGGACGGGAGACCCAGTACTTC
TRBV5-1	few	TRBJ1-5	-	CAGSVGTTNQPQHF	TGCGCCGGCAGCGTGGGGACTACCAATCAGCCCCAGCATTTT
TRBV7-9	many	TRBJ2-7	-	CASSPNSYEQYF	TGTGCCAGCAGCCCGAACTCCTACGAGCAGTACTTC
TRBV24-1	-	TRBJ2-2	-	CATSDSGVGELFF	TGTGCCACCAGTGATTCAGGGGTTGGGGAGCTGTTTTTT
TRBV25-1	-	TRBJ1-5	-	CARGQDQPQHF	TGTGCCAGGGGGCAGGATCAGCCCCAGCATTTT
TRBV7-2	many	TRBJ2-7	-	CASSLGASYEQYF	TGTGCCAGCAGCTTAGGGGCCTCCTACGAGCAGTACTTC
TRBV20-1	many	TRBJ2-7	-	CSATTGSYEQYF	TGCAGTGCTACTACAGGGTCCTACGAGCAGTACTTC
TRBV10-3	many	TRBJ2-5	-	CAMGMETQYF	TGTGCCATGGGTATGGAGACCCAGTACTTC
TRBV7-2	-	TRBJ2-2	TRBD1	CASSSPYGQGQVGELFF	TGTGCCAGCAGCTCCCCCTATGGGCAAGGACAGGTCGGGGAGCTGTTTTTT
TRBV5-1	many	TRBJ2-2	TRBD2	CASSLGLAGGPGTGELFF	TGCGCCAGCAGCCTGGGACTAGCGGGAGGGCCCGGCACCGGGGAGCTGTTTTTT
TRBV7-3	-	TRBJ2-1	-	CASSLPGSHEQLF	TGCGCCAGCAGCCTACCAGGGTCCCATGAGCAGCTCTTC
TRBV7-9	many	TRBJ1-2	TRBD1	CASRQTGADKNGYPF	TGTGCCAGCAGGCAAACAGGGGCGGACAAAAATGGCTACCCCTTC
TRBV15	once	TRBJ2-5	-	CATSKFRETQYF	TGTGCCACTAGCAAGTTCCGAGAGACCCAGTACTTC
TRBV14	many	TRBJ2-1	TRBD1	CASSQRIHPGQEGDEQFF	TGTGCCAGCAGCCAACGAATCCATCCGGGACAGGAGGGCGATGAGCAGTTCTTC
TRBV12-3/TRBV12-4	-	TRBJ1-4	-	CASSLYGLNEKLFF	TGTGCCAGCAGTTTGTACGGGTTAAATGAAAAACTGTTTTTT
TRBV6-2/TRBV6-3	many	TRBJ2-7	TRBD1	CASRWQGASYEQYF	TGTGCCAGCAGGTGGCAGGGGGCCTCCTACGAGCAGTACTTC
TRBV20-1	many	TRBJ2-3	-	CSAPEGGFRTDTQYF	TGCAGTGCTCCCGAGGGGGGGTTTCGGACAGATACGCAGTATTTT
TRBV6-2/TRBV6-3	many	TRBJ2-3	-	CASRELGGDGTDTQYF	TGTGCCAGCCGCGAATTGGGGGGCGACGGCACAGATACGCAGTATTTT
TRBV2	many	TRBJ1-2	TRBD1	CASTFGQGERNYGYTF	TGTGCCAGCACCTTTGGACAGGGGGAACGTAACTATGGCTACACCTTC
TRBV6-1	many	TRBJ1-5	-	CASTNIAGNQPQHF	TGTGCCAGCACCAATATTGCAGGCAATCAGCCCCAGCATTTT
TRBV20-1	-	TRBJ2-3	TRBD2	CSASSQGFSGSSTDTQYF	TGCAGTGCCAGCAGCCAAGGGTTTAGCGGGTCTAGCACAGATACGCAGTATTTT
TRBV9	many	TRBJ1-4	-	CASSAGPTGEKLFF	TGTGCCAGCAGCGCGGGGCCAACGGGGGAAAAACTGTTTTTT
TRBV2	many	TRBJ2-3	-	CASSEAPPGAGTDTQYF	TGTGCCAGCAGTGAAGCCCCCCCAGGGGCTGGCACAGATACGCAGTATTTT
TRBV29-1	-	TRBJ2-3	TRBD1	CSVRQGSSTDTQYF	TGCAGCGTCAGACAGGGGTCTAGCACAGATACGCAGTATTTT